This TCR beta chain was sequenced for a study of T cell repertoires in cytomegalovirus infection. Looking at the study overall: Use of recently identified HLA-C-restricted and well-studied HLA-B-restricted CMV epitopes was part of the study. In public TCR beta signatures, there were indications of both CMV infection and matching HLA type.

In its sample, this clonotype was seen a few times. Its cognate antigen is unknown. Germline CDR1 ENHRY, CDR2 SYGVKD. Trimming shortened V by 7 bases and J by 1 base, and 10 bases separated the two germline ends. This CDR3 comprises 13 residues. TCRdb reprocessed the reads with MiXCR, giving one entry per CDR3 protein. In the table there are nearly 700,000 distinct CDR3 sequences, about 30% of which are singletons. This chain joins TRBV10-3 and TRBJ1-1; a possible D gene is TRBD1 (6 bases). The sequencing here drew on cultured PBMCs, taken from culture after CMV antigen stimulation. The source is a human donor in good health (CMV status not recorded). Some clones in this sample may be carry-over from other donors' samples. CDR3 sequence reads: CAITWDKNTEAFF. CDR3 DNA sequence: TGTGCCATCACATGGGACAAGAACACTGAAGCTTTCTTT.